The 5 T cell receptor beta chains below were found in one sample sequenced in a study of CD8+CD57+ T cells in acquired aplastic anemia. Profiling that covered TCR beta VDJ and CDR3 relied on genomic DNA as its template. In TCRdb, the reads were re-called with MiXCR into one record per CDR3 protein. Of some 160,000 distinct CDR3 sequences listed, approximately 44% were seen once; the top ten hold 2.5% to 3.5%. The patients chosen for sequencing had shown expansion of CD8+CD57+ cells (detected by flow cytometry). The sequenced sample consisted of sorted CD4+, CD8+, or CD8+CD57+ T cells (not recorded which) from PBMCs. These receptors all stem from a human donor with aplastic anemia.

Ten or more counts support this clonotype. This chain uses TRBV25-1 with TRBJ1-4, with no clear D. V was clipped by 2 bases and J by 8 bases, with 12 bases between them. The germline V gene has CDR1 MGHDK and CDR2 SYGVNS. The CDR3 consists of 14 residues. The CDR3 nucleotides read TGTGCCAGCAGTGAAGCGGGCTTTCGGGAAAAACTGTTTTTT. This codes for CASSEAGFREKLFF.

Of note for this clonotype: This could be a read error, since a much larger clone is one nucleotide away. This chain links TRBV12-3 or TRBV12-4 with TRBJ2-1, with D possibly TRBD2 on 5 matching bases. This CDR3 contains 14 residues. V lost 5 bases and J lost 8, with 16 bases in between. CDR3 in DNA: TGTGCCAGCAGTCCCGCGGGCCGGCTCGATGAGCAGTTCTTC. As protein: CASSPAGRLDEQFF.

Note on this clonotype: The conserved closing phenylalanine or tryptophan is absent in this CDR3, likely reflecting a read error. The limits of the CDR3 on the DNA are not certain, so only TCRdb's listed CDR3 is given. The chain recombines TRBV11-3 with TRBJ2-1; the table calls TRBD2, which could not be checked here. Germline assignment: CDR1 SGHNT and CDR2 YENEEA. Including both end residues, the CDR3 is 14 amino acids long. The CDR3 is CASSLAPTLAGVRV.

This clonotype was detected a few times. V is TRBV24-1 and J is TRBJ1-2, with 7 positions matching TRBD1. The V gene's germline CDR1 is KGHDR and CDR2 SFDVKD. This CDR3 comprises 17 residues. Trimming cost V 8 bases and J 3 bases; bases outside gene matches: 17. The CDR3 DNA follows: TGTGCCACCACGGCTAGCAGGACCACAGGGGCGGACTATGGCTACACCTTC. Amino acids: CATTASRTTGADYGYTF.

Many counts were recorded for this clonotype. The J gene is TRBJ2-5, the V gene TRBV24-1; 9 positions agree with TRBD1. The germline V gene has CDR1 KGHDR and CDR2 SFDVKD. J was trimmed by 4 bases and V by 4 bases; bases with no gene match: 6. This CDR3 is 15 amino acids long. CDR3 in DNA: TGTGCCACCAGTGACCCGGGACAGGGTGTAGAGACCCAGTACTTC. Its translation is CATSDPGQGVETQYF.